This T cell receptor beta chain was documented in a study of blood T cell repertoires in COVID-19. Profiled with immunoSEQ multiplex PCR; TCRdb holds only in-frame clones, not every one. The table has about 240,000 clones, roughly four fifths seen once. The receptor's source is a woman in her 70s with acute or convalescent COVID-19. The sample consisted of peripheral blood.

The CDR3 DNA reads TGTGCCAGCAGCCATCACGGACTAGCGGGGGGCCCGGGAGATACGCAGTATTTT. This codes for CASSHHGLAGGPGDTQYF. This sequence joins TRBV3-1 (or the pseudogene TRBV3-2) and TRBJ2-3; 14 nucleotides align to TRBD2. Germline V gene sequence: CDR1 LGHDT, CDR2 YNNKEL (reference sequence). With V trimmed by 3 bases and J by 5 bases, 10 bases remained unmatched. The CDR3 runs to 18 residues.